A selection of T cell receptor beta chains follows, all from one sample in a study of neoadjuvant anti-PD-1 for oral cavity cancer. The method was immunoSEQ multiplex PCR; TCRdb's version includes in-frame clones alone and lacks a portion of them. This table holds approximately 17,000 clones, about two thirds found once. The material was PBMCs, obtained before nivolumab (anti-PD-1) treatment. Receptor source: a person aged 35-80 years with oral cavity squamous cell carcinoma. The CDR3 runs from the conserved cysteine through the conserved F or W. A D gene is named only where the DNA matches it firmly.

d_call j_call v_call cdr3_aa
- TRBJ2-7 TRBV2 CASSEGRPYEQYF
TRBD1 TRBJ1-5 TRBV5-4 CASSLGTGSNQPQHF
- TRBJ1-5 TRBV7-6 CASSLQGSNQPQHF
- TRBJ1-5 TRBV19 CASSRFPDQPQHF
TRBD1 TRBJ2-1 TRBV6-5 CASSYSVRGYYNEQFF
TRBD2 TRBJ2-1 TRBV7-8 CASSPLVGLVNEQFF
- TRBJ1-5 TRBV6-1 CASSELENQPQHF
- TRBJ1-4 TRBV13 CASRGNEKLFF
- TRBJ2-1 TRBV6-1 CASRGSGSYNEQFF
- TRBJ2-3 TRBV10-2 CASSRGLEVTDTQYF
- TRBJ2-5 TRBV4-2 CASSSGREQETQYF
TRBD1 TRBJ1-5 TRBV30 CAWRETGGGQPQHF
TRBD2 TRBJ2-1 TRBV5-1 CASSRGGLAGGWGDEQFF
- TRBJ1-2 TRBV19 CASSIKEQTNYGYTF
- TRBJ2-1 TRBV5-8 CASMGASSKQFF
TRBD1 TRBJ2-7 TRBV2 CASRGTVLGYEQYF
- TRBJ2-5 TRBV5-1 CASRATGSPQETQYF
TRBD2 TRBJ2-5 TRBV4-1 CASSQVDRVSSGRAETQYF
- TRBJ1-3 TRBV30 CAAGQAFSGNTIYF
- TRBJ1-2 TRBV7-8 CASSSGNYGYTF
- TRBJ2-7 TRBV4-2 CASSQSRASGTYEQYF
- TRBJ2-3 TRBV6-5 CASSGPGDTQYF
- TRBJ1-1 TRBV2 CASSEEANTEAFF
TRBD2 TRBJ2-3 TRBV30 CAWSSGGPDTQYF